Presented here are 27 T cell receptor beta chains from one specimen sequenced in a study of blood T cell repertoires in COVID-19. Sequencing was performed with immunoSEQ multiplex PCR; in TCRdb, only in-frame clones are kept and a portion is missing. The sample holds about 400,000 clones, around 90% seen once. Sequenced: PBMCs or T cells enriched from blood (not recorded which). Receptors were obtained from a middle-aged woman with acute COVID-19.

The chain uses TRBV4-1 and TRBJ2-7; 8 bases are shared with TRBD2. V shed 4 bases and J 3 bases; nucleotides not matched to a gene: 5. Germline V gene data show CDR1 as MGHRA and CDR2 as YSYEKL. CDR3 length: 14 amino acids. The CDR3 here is CASSPLAGGYEQYF. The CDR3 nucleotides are TGCGCCAGCAGCCCGCTTGCGGGGGGCTACGAGCAGTACTTC.

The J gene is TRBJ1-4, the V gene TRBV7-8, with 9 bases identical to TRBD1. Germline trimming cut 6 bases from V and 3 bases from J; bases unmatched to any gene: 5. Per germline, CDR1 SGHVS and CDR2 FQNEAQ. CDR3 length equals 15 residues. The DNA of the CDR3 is TGTGCCAGCAGGTCCGACAGGGGGGCTAATGAAAAACTGTTTTTT. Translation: CASRSDRGANEKLFF.

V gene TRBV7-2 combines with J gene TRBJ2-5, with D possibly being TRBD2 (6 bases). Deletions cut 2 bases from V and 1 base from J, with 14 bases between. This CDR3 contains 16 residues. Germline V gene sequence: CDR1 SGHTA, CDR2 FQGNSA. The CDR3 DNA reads TGTGCCAGCAGCTTAATCCTATTCGGGGGCCAAGAGACCCAGTACTTC. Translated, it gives CASSLILFGGQETQYF.

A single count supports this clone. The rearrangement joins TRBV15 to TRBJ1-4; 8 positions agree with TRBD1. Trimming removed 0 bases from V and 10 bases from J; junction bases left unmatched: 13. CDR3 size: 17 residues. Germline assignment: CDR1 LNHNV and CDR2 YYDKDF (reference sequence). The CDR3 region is CATSRDTKDRERGKLFF. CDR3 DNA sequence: TGTGCCACCAGCAGAGACACGAAGGACAGGGAAAGGGGAAAACTGTTTTTT.

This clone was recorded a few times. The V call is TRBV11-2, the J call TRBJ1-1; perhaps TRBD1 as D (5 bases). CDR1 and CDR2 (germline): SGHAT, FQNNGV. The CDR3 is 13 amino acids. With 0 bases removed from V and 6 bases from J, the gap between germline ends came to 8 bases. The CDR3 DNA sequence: TGTGCCAGCAGCTTAGAGGGGGAGGCTGAAGCTTTCTTT. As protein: CASSLEGEAEAFF.

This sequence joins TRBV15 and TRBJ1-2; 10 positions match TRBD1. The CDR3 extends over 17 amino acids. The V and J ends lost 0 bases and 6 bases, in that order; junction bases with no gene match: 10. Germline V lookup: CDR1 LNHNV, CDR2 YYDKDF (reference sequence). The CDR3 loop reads CATSRDILTGGQDGYTF. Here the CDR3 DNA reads TGTGCCACCAGCAGAGATATCTTGACAGGGGGCCAGGATGGCTACACCTTC.

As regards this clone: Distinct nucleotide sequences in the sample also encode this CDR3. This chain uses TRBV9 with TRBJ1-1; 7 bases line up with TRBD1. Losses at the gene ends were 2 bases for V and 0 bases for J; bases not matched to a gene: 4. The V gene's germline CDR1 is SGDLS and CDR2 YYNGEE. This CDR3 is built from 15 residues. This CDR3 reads CASSVTGTMNTEAFF. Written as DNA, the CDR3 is TGTGCCAGCAGCGTGACAGGGACAATGAACACTGAAGCTTTCTTT.

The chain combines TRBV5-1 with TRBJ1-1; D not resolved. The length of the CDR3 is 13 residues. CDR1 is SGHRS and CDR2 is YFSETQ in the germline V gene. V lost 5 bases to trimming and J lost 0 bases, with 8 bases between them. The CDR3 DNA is TGCGCCAGCAGTTTCGACTTGAACACTGAAGCTTTCTTT. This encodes CASSFDLNTEAFF.

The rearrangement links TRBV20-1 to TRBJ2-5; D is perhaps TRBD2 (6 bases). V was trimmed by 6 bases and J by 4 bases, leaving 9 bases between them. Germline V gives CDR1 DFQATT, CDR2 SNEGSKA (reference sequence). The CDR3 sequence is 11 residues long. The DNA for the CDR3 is TGCAGTGCCGAGGGAGGAGAGACCCAGTACTTC. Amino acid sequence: CSAEGGETQYF.

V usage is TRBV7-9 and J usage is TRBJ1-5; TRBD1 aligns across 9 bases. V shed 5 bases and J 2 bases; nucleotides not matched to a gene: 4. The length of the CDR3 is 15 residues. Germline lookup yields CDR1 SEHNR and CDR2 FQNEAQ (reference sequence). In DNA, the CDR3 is TGTGCCAGCAGCACAGGGGGCTTGGGCAATCAGCCCCAGCATTTT. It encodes CASSTGGLGNQPQHF.

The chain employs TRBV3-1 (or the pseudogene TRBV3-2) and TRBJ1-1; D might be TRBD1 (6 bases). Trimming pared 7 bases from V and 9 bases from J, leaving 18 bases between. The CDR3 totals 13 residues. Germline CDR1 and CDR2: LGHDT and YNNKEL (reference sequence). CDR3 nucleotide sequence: TGTGCCAGCACTCAAACCTCCGGGACAAAAGCTTTCTTT. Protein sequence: CASTQTSGTKAFF.

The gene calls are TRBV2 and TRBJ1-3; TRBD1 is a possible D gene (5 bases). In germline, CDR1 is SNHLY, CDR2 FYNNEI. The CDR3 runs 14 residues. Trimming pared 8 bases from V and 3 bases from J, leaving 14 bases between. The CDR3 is CASSYQGGGNTIYF. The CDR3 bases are TGTGCCAGCTCCTATCAGGGAGGTGGAAACACCATATATTTT.

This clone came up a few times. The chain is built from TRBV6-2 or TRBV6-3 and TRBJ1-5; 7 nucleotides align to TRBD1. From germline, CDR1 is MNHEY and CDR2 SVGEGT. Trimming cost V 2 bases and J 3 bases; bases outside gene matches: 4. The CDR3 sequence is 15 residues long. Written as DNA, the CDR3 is TGTGCCAGCAGTTACGGGACAGATTACAATCAGCCCCAGCATTTT. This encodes CASSYGTDYNQPQHF.

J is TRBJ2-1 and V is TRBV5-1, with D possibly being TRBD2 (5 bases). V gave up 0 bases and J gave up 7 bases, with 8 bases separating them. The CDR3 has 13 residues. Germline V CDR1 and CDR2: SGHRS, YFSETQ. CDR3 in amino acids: CASSLAEVNEQFF. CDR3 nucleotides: TGCGCCAGCAGCTTGGCGGAGGTTAATGAGCAGTTCTTC.

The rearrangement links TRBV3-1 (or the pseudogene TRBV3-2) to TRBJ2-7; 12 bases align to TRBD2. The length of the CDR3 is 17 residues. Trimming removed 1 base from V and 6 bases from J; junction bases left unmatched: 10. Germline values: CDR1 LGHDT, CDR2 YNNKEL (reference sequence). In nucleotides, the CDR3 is TGTGCCAGCAGCCAAGCCCCGGGACTAGCGGGTACCGCCGAGCAGTACTTC. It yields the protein CASSQAPGLAGTAEQYF.

Here the CDR3 reads CASSTGHLLNEKLFF. The CDR3 region has the DNA TGTGCCAGTAGCACGGGACACCTGCTTAATGAAAAACTGTTTTTT. The chain employs TRBV19 and TRBJ1-4; possible D gene TRBD1, 6 bases. The germline V and J ends were trimmed by 6 bases and 4 bases, with 15 bases remaining between them. There are 15 residues in the CDR3. The V gene's germline CDR1 is LNHDA and CDR2 SQIVND (reference sequence). The complete variable domain, with remaining parts taken from reference TRBV19 and TRBJ1-4, reads DGGITQSPKYLFRKEGQNVTLSCEQNLNHDAMYWYRQDPGQGLRLIYYSQIVNDFQKGDIAEGYSVSREKKESFPLTVTSAQKNPTAFYLCASSTGHLLNEKLFFGSGTQLSVL.

The CDR3 DNA sequence: TGTGCCAGCAGCTCGGACAGGGGGGGCGAGCAGTTCTTC. This sequence encodes CASSSDRGGEQFF. V is TRBV7-2 and J is TRBJ2-1, with 10 nucleotides matching TRBD1. CDR3 size: 13 residues. In germline, CDR1 is SGHTA, CDR2 FQGNSA. The J segment lost 10 bases and the V segment lost 4 bases, leaving 4 bases of the junction unmatched.

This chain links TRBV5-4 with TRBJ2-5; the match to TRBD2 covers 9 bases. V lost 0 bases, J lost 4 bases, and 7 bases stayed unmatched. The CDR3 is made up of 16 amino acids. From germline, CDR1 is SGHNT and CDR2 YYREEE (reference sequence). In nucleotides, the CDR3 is TGTGCCAGCAGCTTGGTTGTAGCGGGGGAGGGAGAGACCCAGTACTTC. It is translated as CASSLVVAGEGETQYF.

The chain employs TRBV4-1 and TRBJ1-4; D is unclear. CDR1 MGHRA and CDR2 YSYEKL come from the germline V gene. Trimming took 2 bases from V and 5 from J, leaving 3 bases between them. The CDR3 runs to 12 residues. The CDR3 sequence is CASSQQNEKLFF. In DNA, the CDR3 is TGCGCCAGCAGCCAACAGAATGAAAAACTGTTTTTT.

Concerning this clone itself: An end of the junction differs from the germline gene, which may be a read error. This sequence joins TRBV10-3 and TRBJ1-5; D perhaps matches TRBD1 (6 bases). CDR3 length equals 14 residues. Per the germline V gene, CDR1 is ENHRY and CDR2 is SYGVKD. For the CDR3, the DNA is TGTGCCATCAATGAGGGGGGGGGCAATCAGCCCCAGCATTTT. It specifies CAINEGGGNQPQHF.

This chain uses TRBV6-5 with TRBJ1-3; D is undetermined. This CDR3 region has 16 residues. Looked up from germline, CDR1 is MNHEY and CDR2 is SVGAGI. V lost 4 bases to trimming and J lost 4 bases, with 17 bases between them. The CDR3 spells CASSLTGFREGNTIYF. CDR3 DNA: TGTGCCAGCAGTTTAACCGGGTTCCGGGAAGGAAACACCATATATTTT.

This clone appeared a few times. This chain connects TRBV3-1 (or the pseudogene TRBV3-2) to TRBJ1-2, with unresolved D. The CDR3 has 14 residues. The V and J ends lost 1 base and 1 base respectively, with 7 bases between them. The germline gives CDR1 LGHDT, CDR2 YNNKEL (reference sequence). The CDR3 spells CASSQGGLNYGYTF. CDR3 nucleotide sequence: TGTGCCAGCAGCCAAGGTGGACTTAACTATGGCTACACCTTC.

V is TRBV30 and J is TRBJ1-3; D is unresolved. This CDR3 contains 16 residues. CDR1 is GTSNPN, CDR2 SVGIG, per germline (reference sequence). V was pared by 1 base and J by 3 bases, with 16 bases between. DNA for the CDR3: TGTGCCTGGAGTGACCTCCGCGGAAGCTATGGAAACACCATATATTTT. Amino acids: CAWSDLRGSYGNTIYF.

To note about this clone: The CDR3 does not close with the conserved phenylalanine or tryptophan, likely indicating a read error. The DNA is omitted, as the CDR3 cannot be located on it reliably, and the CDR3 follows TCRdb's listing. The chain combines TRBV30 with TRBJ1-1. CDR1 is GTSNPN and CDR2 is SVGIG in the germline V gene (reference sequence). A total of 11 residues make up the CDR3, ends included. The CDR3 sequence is CAWRHLVGRGD.

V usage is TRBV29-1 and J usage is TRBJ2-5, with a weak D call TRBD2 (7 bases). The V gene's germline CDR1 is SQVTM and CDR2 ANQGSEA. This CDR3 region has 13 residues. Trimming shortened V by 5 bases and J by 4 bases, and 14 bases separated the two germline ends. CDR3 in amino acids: CSVSIGGAETQYF. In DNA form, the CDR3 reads TGCAGCGTTTCCATTGGGGGGGCAGAGACCCAGTACTTC.

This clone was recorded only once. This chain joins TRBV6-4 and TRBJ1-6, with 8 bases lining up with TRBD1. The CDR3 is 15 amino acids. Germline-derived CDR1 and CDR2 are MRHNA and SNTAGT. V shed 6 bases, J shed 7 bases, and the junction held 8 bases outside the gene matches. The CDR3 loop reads CASRTDRASNSPLHF. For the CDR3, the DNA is TGTGCCAGCAGAACGGACAGGGCCTCGAATTCACCCCTCCACTTT.

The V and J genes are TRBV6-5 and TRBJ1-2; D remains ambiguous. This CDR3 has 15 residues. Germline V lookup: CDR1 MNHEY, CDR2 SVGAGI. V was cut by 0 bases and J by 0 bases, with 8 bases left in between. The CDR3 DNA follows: TGTGCCAGCAGTTACTCTAGCACATCTAACTATGGCTACACCTTC. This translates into CASSYSSTSNYGYTF.